This TCR beta chain was retrieved from a study of cytomegalovirus exposure and HLA in healthy donors. General study points: According to the study, roughly 160 TCR beta chains were cytomegalovirus-associated.

The donors, nominally healthy at sampling, likely had unrecorded immune exposures. V was cut by 0 bases and J by 4 bases, with 20 bases left in between. Germline CDR1 SGHRS, CDR2 YFSETQ. This CDR3 has 18 residues. As to this clone: What it binds is not known.

Both 60 Vbeta primers and 13 Jbeta primers went into the PCR. Profiled with immunoSEQ multiplex PCR; TCRdb holds only in-frame clones, not every one. Of under 100,000 clones in the sample, 81% are singletons; the top ten hold approximately 4%. This TCR was recovered from a woman in her 70s in good health and CMV-seropositive. The J gene is TRBJ1-3, the V gene TRBV5-1; D ambiguous. Sequencing used PBMCs. The chain's CDR3 is CASSLAGIGGLGGNTIYF. CDR3 DNA sequence: TGCGCCAGCAGCTTGGCGGGCATCGGAGGGCTAGGCGGAAACACCATATATTTT.